This TCR beta chain emerged from a study of blood T cell repertoires in COVID-19. Using immunoSEQ multiplex PCR, the repertoire was profiled, and TCRdb retains in-frame clones only, with some absent. Here the sample spans around 140,000 clones, 60% to 85% being singletons. The CDR3 extends over 17 amino acids. The J segment lost 0 bases and the V segment lost 7 bases, leaving 4 bases of the junction unmatched. Germline CDR1 is MDHEN and CDR2 is SYDVKM. This clonotype was sampled from a man aged 50-59 years with acute or convalescent COVID-19. The sample was peripheral blood. The chain recombines TRBV28 with TRBJ1-6; 12 positions agree with TRBD1. The CDR3 DNA follows: TGTGCCAGCATGGGACAGGGGGCCACCTCCTATAATTCACCCCTCCACTTT. Translating gives CASMGQGATSYNSPLHF.